The T cell receptor (beta chain) under discussion was sequenced for a study of blood T cell repertoires in COVID-19. Study-level information: Sites in the United States, Italy and Spain provided acute and convalescent COVID-19 samples. T cells, B-cell-depleted T cells, or PBMCs provided the cDNA or gDNA that served as material.

Produced via immunoSEQ multiplex PCR; TCRdb's table is partial and in-frame only. The sample has roughly 400,000 clones; more than 70% are singletons. Germline V gives CDR1 WSHSY, CDR2 SAAADI. The V end was cut by 8 bases, the J end by 5 bases, with 15 bases between. The CDR3 loop spans 13 amino acids. The sample taken for sequencing was peripheral blood. This chain uses TRBV10-2 with TRBJ1-2; D is possibly TRBD1 (6 bases). The sequence was collected from a woman aged 55-70 years with COVID-19, enrolled during active disease. The CDR3 reads CASEAVQGYGYTF. The CDR3 DNA reads TGCGCCAGCGAGGCGGTACAGGGATATGGCTACACCTTC.